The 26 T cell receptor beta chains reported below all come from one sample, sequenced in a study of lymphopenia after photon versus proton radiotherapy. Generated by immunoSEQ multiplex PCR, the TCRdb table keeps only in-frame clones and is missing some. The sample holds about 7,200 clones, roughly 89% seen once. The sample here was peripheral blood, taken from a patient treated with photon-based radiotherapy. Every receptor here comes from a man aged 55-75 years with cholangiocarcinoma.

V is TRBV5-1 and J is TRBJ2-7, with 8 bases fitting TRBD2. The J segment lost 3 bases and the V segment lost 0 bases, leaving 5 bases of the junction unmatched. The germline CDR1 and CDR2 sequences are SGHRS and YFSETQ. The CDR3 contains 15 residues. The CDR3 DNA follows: TGCGCCAGCAGCTTGGCCCCGACTAGCGACTACGAGCAGTACTTC. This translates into CASSLAPTSDYEQYF.

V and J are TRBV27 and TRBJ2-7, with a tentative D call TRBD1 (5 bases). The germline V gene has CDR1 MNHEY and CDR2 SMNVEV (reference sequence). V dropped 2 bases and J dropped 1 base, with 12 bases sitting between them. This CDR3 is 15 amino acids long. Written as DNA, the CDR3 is TGTGCCAGCAGTTTAGACAGAGAAGCGTCCTACGAGCAGTACTTC. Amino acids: CASSLDREASYEQYF.

CDR3 bases: TGCGCCAGCAGAATCTCGGAGGGCACTGAAGCTTTCTTT. Protein product: CASRISEGTEAFF. The chain employs TRBV10-2 and TRBJ1-1; D remains unclear. The germline V gene has CDR1 WSHSY and CDR2 SAAADI. Trimming removed 6 bases from V and 4 bases from J, with 12 bases in between. The CDR3 is 13 amino acids.

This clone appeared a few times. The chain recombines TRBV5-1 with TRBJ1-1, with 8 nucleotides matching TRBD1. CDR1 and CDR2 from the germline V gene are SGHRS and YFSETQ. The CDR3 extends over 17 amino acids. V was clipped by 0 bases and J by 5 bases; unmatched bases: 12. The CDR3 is CASSLGGLGQGETEAFF. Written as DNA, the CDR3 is TGCGCCAGCAGCTTGGGGGGCCTCGGACAGGGCGAGACTGAAGCTTTCTTT.

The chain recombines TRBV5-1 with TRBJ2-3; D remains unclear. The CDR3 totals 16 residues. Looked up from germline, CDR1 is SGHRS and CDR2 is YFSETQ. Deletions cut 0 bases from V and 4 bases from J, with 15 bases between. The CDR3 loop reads CASSLEARTIADTQYF. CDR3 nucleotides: TGCGCCAGCAGCTTGGAGGCGCGAACGATTGCAGATACGCAGTATTTT.

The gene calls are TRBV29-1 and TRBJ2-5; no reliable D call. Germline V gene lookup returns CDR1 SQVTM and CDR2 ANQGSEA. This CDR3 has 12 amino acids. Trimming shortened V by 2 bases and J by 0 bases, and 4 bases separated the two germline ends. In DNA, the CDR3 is TGCAGCGTTGAATGGAACCAAGAGACCCAGTACTTC. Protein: CSVEWNQETQYF.

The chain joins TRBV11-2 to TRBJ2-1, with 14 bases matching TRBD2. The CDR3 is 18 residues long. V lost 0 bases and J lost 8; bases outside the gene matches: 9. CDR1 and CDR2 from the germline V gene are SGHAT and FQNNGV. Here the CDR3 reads CASSLDFQGLAGVDEQFF. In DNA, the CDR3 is TGTGCCAGCAGCTTAGATTTCCAGGGACTAGCGGGAGTGGATGAGCAGTTCTTC.

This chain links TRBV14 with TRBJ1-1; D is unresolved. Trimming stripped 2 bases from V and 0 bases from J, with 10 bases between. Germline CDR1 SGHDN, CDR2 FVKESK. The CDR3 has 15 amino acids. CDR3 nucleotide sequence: TGTGCCAGCAGCCAACTAGAGGGAATGAACACTGAAGCTTTCTTT. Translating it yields CASSQLEGMNTEAFF.

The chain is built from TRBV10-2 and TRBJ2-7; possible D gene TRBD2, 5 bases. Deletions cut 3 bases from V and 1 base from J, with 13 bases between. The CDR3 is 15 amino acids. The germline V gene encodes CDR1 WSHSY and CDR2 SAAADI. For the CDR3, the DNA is TGCGCCAGCAGTGATACTCGGGGATCATCCTACGAGCAGTACTTC. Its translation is CASSDTRGSSYEQYF.

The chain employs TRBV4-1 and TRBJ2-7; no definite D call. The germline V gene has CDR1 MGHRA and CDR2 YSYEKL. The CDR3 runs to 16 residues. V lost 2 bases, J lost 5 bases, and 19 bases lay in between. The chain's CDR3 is CASSQSPDSLRHEQYF. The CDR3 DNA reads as TGCGCCAGCAGCCAAAGTCCGGATTCGCTGAGGCACGAGCAGTACTTC.

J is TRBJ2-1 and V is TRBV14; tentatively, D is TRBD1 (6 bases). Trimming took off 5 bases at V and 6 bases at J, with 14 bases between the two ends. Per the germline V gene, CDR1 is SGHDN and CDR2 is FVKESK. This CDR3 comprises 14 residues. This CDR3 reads CASSSGQNRNEQFF. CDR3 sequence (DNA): TGTGCCAGCAGCTCCGGACAGAACCGCAATGAGCAGTTCTTC.

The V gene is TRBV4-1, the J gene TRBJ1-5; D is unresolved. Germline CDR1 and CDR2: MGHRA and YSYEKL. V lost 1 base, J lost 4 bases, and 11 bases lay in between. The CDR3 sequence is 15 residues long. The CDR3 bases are TGCGCCAGCAGCCAAGTTCTTAAACCAAATCAGCCCCAGCATTTT. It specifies CASSQVLKPNQPQHF.

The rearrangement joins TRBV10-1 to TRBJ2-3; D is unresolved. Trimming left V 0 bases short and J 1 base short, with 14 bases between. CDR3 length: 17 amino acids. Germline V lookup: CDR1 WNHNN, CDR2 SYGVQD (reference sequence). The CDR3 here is CASSESDPSKGTDTQYF. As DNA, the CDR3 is TGCGCCAGCAGTGAGTCCGACCCCTCCAAGGGCACAGATACGCAGTATTTT.

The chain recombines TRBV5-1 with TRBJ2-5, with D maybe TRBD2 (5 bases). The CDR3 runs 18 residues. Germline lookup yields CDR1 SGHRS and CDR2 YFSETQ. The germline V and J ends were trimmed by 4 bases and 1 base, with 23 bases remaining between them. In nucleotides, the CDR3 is TGCGCCAGCAGCGGAAGTGTAGCGAGTTGGGCCAGCCAAGAGACCCAGTACTTC. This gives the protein CASSGSVASWASQETQYF.

The CDR3 reads CASSAIPGQGSLAGGPVEQFF. DNA of the CDR3: TGTGCCAGCAGTGCTATACCGGGACAGGGATCGCTAGCGGGAGGGCCGGTTGAGCAGTTCTTC. This chain connects TRBV28 to TRBJ2-1, with 12 bases lining up with TRBD2. Unmatched junction bases numbered 26, after V lost 5 bases and J lost 9 bases. In germline, CDR1 is MDHEN, CDR2 SYDVKM. The CDR3 consists of 21 residues.

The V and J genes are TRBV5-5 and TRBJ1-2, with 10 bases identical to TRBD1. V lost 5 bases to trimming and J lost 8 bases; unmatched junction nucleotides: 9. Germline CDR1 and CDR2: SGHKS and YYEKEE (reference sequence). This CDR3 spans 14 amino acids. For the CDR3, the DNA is TGTGCCAGCAGAGTCGGGACAGGGGTATTCGGCTACACCTTC. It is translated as CASRVGTGVFGYTF.

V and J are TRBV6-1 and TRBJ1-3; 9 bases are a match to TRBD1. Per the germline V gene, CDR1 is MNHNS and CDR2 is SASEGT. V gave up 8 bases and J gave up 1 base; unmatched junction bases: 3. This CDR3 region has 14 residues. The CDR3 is CASGQGMSGNTIYF. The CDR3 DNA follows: TGTGCCAGCGGACAGGGGATGTCTGGAAACACCATATATTTT.

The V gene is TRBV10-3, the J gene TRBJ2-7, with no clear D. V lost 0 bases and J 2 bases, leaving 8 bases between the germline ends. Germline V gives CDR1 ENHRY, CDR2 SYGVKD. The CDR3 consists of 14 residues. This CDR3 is CAISESAGAYEQYF. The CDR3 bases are TGTGCCATCAGTGAGTCCGCTGGGGCCTACGAGCAGTACTTC.

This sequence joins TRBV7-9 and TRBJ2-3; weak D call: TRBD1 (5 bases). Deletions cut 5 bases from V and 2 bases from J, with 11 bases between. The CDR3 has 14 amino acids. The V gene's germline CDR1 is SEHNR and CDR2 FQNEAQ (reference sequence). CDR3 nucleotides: TGTGCCAGCAGCATGCAGGGTGCCACAGATACGCAGTATTTT. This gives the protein CASSMQGATDTQYF.

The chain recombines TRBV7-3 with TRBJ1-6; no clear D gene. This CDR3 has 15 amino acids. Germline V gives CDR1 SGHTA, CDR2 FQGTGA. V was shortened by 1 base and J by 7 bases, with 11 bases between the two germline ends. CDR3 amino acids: CASSLSQDGNSPLHF. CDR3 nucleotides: TGTGCCAGCAGCTTAAGTCAGGACGGGAATTCACCCCTCCACTTT.

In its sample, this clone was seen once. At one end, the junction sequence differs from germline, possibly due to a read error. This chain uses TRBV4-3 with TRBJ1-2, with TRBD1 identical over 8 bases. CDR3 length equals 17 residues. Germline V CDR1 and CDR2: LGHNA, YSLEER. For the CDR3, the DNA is TGCGCCAGCAGCCAGGAGATTGGAGGACAGGGTAACAATGGCTACACCTTC. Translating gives CASSQEIGGQGNNGYTF.

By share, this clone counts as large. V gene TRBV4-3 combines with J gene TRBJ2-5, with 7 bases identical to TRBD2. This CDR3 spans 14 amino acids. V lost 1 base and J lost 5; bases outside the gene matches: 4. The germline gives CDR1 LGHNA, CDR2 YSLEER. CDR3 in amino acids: CASSQGGGSETQYF. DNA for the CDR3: TGCGCCAGCAGCCAAGGCGGGGGATCGGAGACCCAGTACTTC.

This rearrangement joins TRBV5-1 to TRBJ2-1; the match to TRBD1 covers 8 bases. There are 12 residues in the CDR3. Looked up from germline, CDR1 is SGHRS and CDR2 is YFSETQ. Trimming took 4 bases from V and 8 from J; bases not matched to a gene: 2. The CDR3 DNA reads TGCGCCAGCAGCGGACAGGGCTATGAGCAGTTCTTC. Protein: CASSGQGYEQFF.

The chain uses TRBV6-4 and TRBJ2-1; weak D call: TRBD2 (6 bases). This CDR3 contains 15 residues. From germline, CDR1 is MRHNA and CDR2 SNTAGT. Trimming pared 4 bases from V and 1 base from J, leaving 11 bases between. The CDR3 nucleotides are TGTGCCAGCAGTGTTTTGGCGGGGTCCTACAATGAGCAGTTCTTC. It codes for CASSVLAGSYNEQFF.

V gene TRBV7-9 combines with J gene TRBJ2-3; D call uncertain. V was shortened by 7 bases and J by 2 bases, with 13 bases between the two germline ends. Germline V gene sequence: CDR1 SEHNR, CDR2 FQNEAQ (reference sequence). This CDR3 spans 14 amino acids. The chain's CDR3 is CASTPTASTDTQYF. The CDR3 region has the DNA TGTGCCAGCACCCCCACGGCTTCCACAGATACGCAGTATTTT.

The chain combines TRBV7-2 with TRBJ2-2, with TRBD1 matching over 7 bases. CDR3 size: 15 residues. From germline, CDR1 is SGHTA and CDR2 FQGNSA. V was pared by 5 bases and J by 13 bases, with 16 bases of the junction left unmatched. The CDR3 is CASSPSLIQGSWLFF. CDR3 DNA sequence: TGTGCCAGCAGCCCAAGCTTAATACAGGGGAGTTGGCTGTTTTTT.